These T cell receptor beta chains were read from a single sample in a study of control samples from healthy donors and cancer patients. TCRdb's copy holds only in-frame clones and misses some; the assay was immunoSEQ multiplex PCR. The table has over 150,000 clones, around 94% seen once. Sequences were obtained from blood. The receptors here all came from a woman between 18 and 29 years old in good health. The CDR3 runs from the conserved cysteine through the conserved F or W. Each record gives: J gene, V gene, clone size, D gene, CDR3 length, CDR3 protein, CDR3 DNA. D genes are given only for firm matches. Not all rows give a size; the values are once, few, many and, for expanded clones, a class.

J gene: TRBJ2-7; V gene: TRBV4-1; clone size: NA; D gene: TRBD1; CDR3 length: 16; CDR3 protein: CASSQDRETGTSEQYF; CDR3 DNA: TGCGCCAGCAGCCAAGATAGGGAGACAGGGACCAGCGAGCAGTACTTC
J gene: TRBJ1-6; V gene: TRBV28; clone size: NA; D gene: TRBD1; CDR3 length: 13; CDR3 protein: CASTGGPNSPLHF; CDR3 DNA: TGTGCCAGCACAGGGGGCCCTAATTCACCCCTCCACTTT
J gene: TRBJ2-5; V gene: TRBV11-2; clone size: NA; D gene: TRBD1; CDR3 length: 16; CDR3 protein: CASSLAWDRGGETQYF; CDR3 DNA: TGTGCCAGCAGCTTAGCCTGGGACAGGGGTGGAGAGACCCAGTACTTC
J gene: TRBJ2-7; V gene: TRBV29-1; clone size: NA; D gene: TRBD2; CDR3 length: 14; CDR3 protein: CSVGAGGPVYEQYF; CDR3 DNA: TGCAGCGTTGGCGCGGGGGGTCCGGTGTACGAGCAGTACTTC
J gene: TRBJ2-7; V gene: TRBV28; clone size: NA; D gene: NA; CDR3 length: 12; CDR3 protein: CASSSSLYEQYF; CDR3 DNA: TGTGCCAGCAGTTCGTCCCTGTACGAGCAGTACTTC
J gene: TRBJ1-1; V gene: TRBV10-3; clone size: NA; D gene: TRBD1; CDR3 length: 19; CDR3 protein: CATSRDPRGRRGLNTEAFF; CDR3 DNA: TGTGCCACCTCCCGCGACCCGAGGGGGCGCCGGGGGCTGAACACTGAAGCTTTCTTT
J gene: TRBJ1-2; V gene: TRBV6-2/TRBV6-3; clone size: NA; D gene: NA; CDR3 length: 14; CDR3 protein: CASSYRDTVGGYTF; CDR3 DNA: TGTGCCAGCAGTTACAGGGACACAGTAGGAGGCTACACCTTC
J gene: TRBJ2-1; V gene: TRBV7-2; clone size: once; D gene: TRBD2; CDR3 length: 18; CDR3 protein: CASSPWLWTSGGANEQFF; CDR3 DNA: TGTGCCAGCAGCCCGTGGTTATGGACTAGCGGGGGGGCAAATGAGCAGTTCTTC
J gene: TRBJ2-3; V gene: TRBV5-4; clone size: NA; D gene: TRBD2; CDR3 length: 17; CDR3 protein: CATADVTLAGGRDTQYF; CDR3 DNA: TGTGCCACCGCGGATGTAACTTTAGCGGGGGGGAGAGATACGCAGTATTTT
J gene: TRBJ2-1; V gene: TRBV6-2/TRBV6-3; clone size: NA; D gene: NA; CDR3 length: 15; CDR3 protein: CASSDRRGIYNEQFF; CDR3 DNA: TGTGCCAGCAGCGACAGGAGGGGGATCTACAATGAGCAGTTCTTC
J gene: TRBJ1-1; V gene: TRBV19; clone size: once; D gene: NA; CDR3 length: 15; CDR3 protein: CATRDGGLMNTEAFF; CDR3 DNA: TGTGCCACTAGGGATGGGGGCCTAATGAACACTGAAGCTTTCTTT
J gene: TRBJ2-7; V gene: TRBV6-5; clone size: NA; D gene: TRBD2; CDR3 length: 16; CDR3 protein: CASSYRLGLRPYEQYF; CDR3 DNA: TGTGCCAGCAGTTACCGTTTGGGACTAAGGCCCTACGAGCAGTACTTC
J gene: TRBJ1-6; V gene: TRBV5-1; clone size: NA; D gene: NA; CDR3 length: 14; CDR3 protein: CASSLALEGPPLHF; CDR3 DNA: TGCGCCAGCAGCTTGGCCTTAGAGGGACCACCCCTCCACTTT